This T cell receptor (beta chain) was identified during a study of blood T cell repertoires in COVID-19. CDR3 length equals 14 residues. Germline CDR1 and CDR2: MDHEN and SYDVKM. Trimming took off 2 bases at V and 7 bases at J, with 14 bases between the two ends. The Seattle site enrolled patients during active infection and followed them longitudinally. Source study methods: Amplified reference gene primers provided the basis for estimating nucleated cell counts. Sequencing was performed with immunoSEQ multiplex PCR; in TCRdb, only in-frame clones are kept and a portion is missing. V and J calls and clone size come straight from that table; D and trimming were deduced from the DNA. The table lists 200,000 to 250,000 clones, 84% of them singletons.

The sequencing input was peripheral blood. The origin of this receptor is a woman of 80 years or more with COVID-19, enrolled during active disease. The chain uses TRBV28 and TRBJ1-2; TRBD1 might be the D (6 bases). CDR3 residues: CASSLNLARGGYTF. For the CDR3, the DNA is TGTGCCAGCAGTTTAAACCTGGCCAGGGGTGGCTACACCTTC.